A single sample is the source of the 24 T cell receptor beta chains below, sequenced in a study of human T cells and chemical hapten exposure. TCRdb reanalysed the RACE reads using MiXCR and keeps one entry per CDR3 protein. The data contain about 71,000 distinct CDR3 sequences, more than 9.5% of them singletons. Time point given: patch test 3, about 24 weeks after DPC sensitization. As for treatment: therapeutic diphenylcyclopropenone sensitization with weekly scalp DPC. The sequences come from whole blood, collected in connection with sensitization to the hapten diphenylcyclopropenone (DPC). The receptors shown here come from a woman between 50 and 59 years old with alopecia areata. Some clones in this sample may be carry-over from other donors' samples.

A few counts support this clonotype. This chain links TRBV9 with TRBJ2-1; D unclear. The CDR3 is 15 residues long. V lost 0 bases, J lost 4 bases, and 11 bases lay in between. Germline lookup yields CDR1 SGDLS and CDR2 YYNGEE. Written as DNA, the CDR3 is TGTGCCAGCAGCGTAGGGTCTTCTTTTTACAATGAGCAGTTCTTC. Protein: CASSVGSSFYNEQFF.

This clonotype was recorded a few times. This chain links TRBV18 with TRBJ2-6, with D perhaps TRBD1 (5 bases). The germline V gene has CDR1 KGHSH and CDR2 LQKENI. V was cut by 3 bases and J by 4 bases, with 19 bases left in between. CDR3 length equals 18 residues. CDR3 protein: CASSPQIARDGGANVLTF. The CDR3, as DNA: TGTGCCAGCTCACCTCAAATTGCCAGGGATGGAGGGGCCAACGTCCTGACTTTC.

The chain combines TRBV12-3 or TRBV12-4 with TRBJ2-1, with D perhaps TRBD2 (6 bases). V lost 4 bases and J lost 9, with 28 bases in between. This CDR3 has 18 residues. CDR3 coding DNA: TGTGCCAGCAGTTATTCGGCCTACCGGGACTCAGTACCCAGTGAGCAGTTCTTC. It translates to CASSYSAYRDSVPSEQFF.

At least ten counts were recorded for this clonotype. The V call is TRBV15, the J call TRBJ2-6, with D unresolved. V was clipped by 5 bases and J by 0 bases, with 11 bases between them. This CDR3 spans 16 amino acids. CDR1 LNHNV and CDR2 YYDKDF come from the germline V gene (reference sequence). As DNA, the CDR3 is TGTGCCACCAGCGGCGTTGTGAGCTCTGGGGCCAACGTCCTGACTTTC. Translating gives CATSGVVSSGANVLTF.

This clonotype was observed many times. This chain connects TRBV7-9 to TRBJ1-5; no firm D call. Germline CDR1 reads SEHNR; CDR2 reads FQNEAQ (reference sequence). The ends were cut back, 1 base at V and 4 bases at J, with 11 bases in the middle. The CDR3 has 15 residues. Here the CDR3 DNA reads TGTGCCAGCAGCTTAGTCGGTATGGAGAATCAGCCCCAGCATTTT. As protein: CASSLVGMENQPQHF.

The sample holds many counts of this clonotype. CDR3 DNA sequence: TGCGCCAGCAGCCAAGGGTGGACAGGAGTGAACACTGAAGCTTTCTTT. Amino acids: CASSQGWTGVNTEAFF. The chain links TRBV4-1 to TRBJ1-1; 7 bases fit TRBD1. The CDR3 extends over 16 amino acids. V lost 1 base and J lost 0; bases outside the gene matches: 5. The germline V gene encodes CDR1 MGHRA and CDR2 YSYEKL.

This rearrangement joins TRBV14 to TRBJ2-3; 8 bases are shared with TRBD2. The V gene's germline CDR1 is SGHDN and CDR2 FVKESK. CDR3 size: 16 residues. V lost 4 bases to trimming and J lost 3 bases; unmatched junction nucleotides: 9. The CDR3 coding sequence is TGTGCCAGCAGCCCCTTAGCGGGACCGGGGACAGATACGCAGTATTTT. Amino acids: CASSPLAGPGTDTQYF.

At least ten counts were recorded for this clonotype. The V gene is TRBV5-1, the J gene TRBJ2-4; perhaps TRBD1 as D (6 bases). The CDR3 consists of 16 residues. The germline V and J ends were trimmed by 2 bases and 6 bases, with 18 bases remaining between them. Germline CDR1 reads SGHRS; CDR2 reads YFSETQ. CDR3 nucleotides: TGCGCCAGCAGCTTTTTCCCGGTCGAACAGGGAAACATTCAGTACTTC. This translates into CASSFFPVEQGNIQYF. The full variable domain, rest sourced from reference TRBV5-1 and TRBJ2-4, is KAGVTQTPRYLIKTRGQQVTLSCSPISGHRSVSWYQQTPGQGLQFLFEYFSETQRNKGNFPGRFSGRQFSNSRSEMNVSTLELGDSALYLCASSFFPVEQGNIQYFGAGTRLSVL.

The V call is TRBV4-3, the J call TRBJ2-3; D gene ambiguous. The CDR3 is made up of 13 amino acids. The germline gives CDR1 LGHNA, CDR2 YSLEER. V was shortened by 0 bases and J by 5 bases, with 6 bases between the two germline ends. This chain's CDR3 is CASSQDYGDTQYF. The DNA of the CDR3 is TGCGCCAGCAGCCAAGATTACGGAGATACGCAGTATTTT.

This chain uses TRBV20-1 with TRBJ2-7, with 9 bases identical to TRBD2. The CDR3 totals 16 residues. Germline loops: CDR1 DFQATT, CDR2 SNEGSKA (reference sequence). V lost 5 bases to trimming and J lost 5 bases; unmatched junction nucleotides: 16. The CDR3 sequence is CSAERGVGTYQHEQYF. The CDR3 DNA reads TGCAGTGCTGAGCGGGGGGTAGGGACCTATCAGCACGAGCAGTACTTC.

This chain uses TRBV6-6 with TRBJ2-2; D is ambiguous. Germline CDR1 reads MNHNY; CDR2 reads SVGAGI (reference sequence). This CDR3 is built from 14 residues. Trimming left V 8 bases short and J 0 bases short, with 10 bases between. The CDR3 DNA sequence: TGTGCCAGCGCAACAGCAACGAACACCGGGGAGCTGTTTTTT. This sequence encodes CASATATNTGELFF.

On this clonotype: A much more abundant neighbour one base away suggests this may be a read error. The rearrangement joins TRBV7-9 to TRBJ2-2; D gene uncertain. Germline V lookup: CDR1 SEHNR, CDR2 FQNEAQ (reference sequence). CDR3 size: 12 residues. The CDR3 protein is CASRLNTGELFF. Written as DNA, the CDR3 is TGTGCCAGCCGCTTGAACACCGGGGAGCTGTTTTTT. Full variable domain (rest looked up from reference TRBV7-9 and TRBJ2-2): DTGVSQNPRHKITKRGQNVTFRCDPISEHNRLYWYRQTLGQGPEFLTYFQNEAQLEKSRLLSDRFSAERPKGSFSTLEIQRTEQGDSAMYLCASRLNTGELFFGEGSRLTVL.

Ten or more counts support this clonotype. J is TRBJ2-7 and V is TRBV28; TRBD2 matches 9 bases. The CDR3 extends over 14 amino acids. The V gene end was trimmed by 4 bases and the J gene end by 3 bases; junction bases not matched to a gene: 4. Germline V gives CDR1 MDHEN, CDR2 SYDVKM. DNA for the CDR3: TGTGCCAGCAGTTCTGCGACTAGCGGCTACGAGCAGTACTTC. This codes for CASSSATSGYEQYF.

This clonotype came up many times. V gene TRBV2 combines with J gene TRBJ2-2; 8 positions match TRBD2. This CDR3 has 15 residues. The junction had 0 bases not matched to a gene; V was cut back by 3 bases and J by 0 bases. The germline CDR1 and CDR2 sequences are SNHLY and FYNNEI. The CDR3 sequence: CASSETSANTGELFF. The CDR3 region has the DNA TGTGCCAGCAGTGAGACTAGCGCGAACACCGGGGAGCTGTTTTTT.

This clonotype was seen at least ten times. The chain links TRBV4-3 to TRBJ2-3; 8 bases fit TRBD1. CDR3 length: 16 amino acids. CDR1 and CDR2 from the germline V gene are LGHNA and YSLEER. V gave up 4 bases and J gave up 1 base; unmatched junction bases: 7. The CDR3 protein is CASSPRTGFGTDTQYF. The CDR3 DNA follows: TGCGCCAGCAGCCCGAGGACAGGGTTCGGCACAGATACGCAGTATTTT.

The gene calls are TRBV20-1 and TRBJ2-7, with TRBD1 matching over 8 bases. This CDR3 has 12 amino acids. The germline gives CDR1 DFQATT, CDR2 SNEGSKA (reference sequence). Trimming took 5 bases from V and 4 from J; bases not matched to a gene: 4. In nucleotides, the CDR3 is TGCAGTGCTCCGGACAGGGCGTACGAGCAGTACTTC. Its translation: CSAPDRAYEQYF.

There are many counts of this clonotype. The rearrangement joins TRBV2 to TRBJ1-5; no definite D call. The CDR3 has 12 amino acids. Germline-derived CDR1 and CDR2 are SNHLY and FYNNEI. V was cut by 7 bases and J by 7 bases, with 11 bases left in between. CDR3 region: CASTAGQQPQHF. CDR3 DNA sequence: TGTGCCAGCACGGCAGGTCAGCAGCCCCAGCATTTT. Using reference TRBV2 and TRBJ1-5 for the parts outside the CDR3, the full variable domain is EPEVTQTPSHQVTQMGQEVILRCVPISNHLYFYWYRQILGQKVEFLVSFYNNEISEKSEIFDDQFSVERPDGSNFTLKIRSTKLEDSAMYFCASTAGQQPQHFGDGTRLSIL.

This clonotype was detected many times. As DNA, the CDR3 is TGCGCCAGCAGCCAGAGACCGGGCGACCCGATTCAGTACTTC. Its translation is CASSQRPGDPIQYF. The V and J genes are TRBV4-3 and TRBJ2-4; no firm D call. Germline CDR1 is LGHNA and CDR2 is YSLEER. The CDR3 runs 14 residues. Trimming took 3 bases from V and 10 from J, leaving 16 bases between them.

The chain joins TRBV7-2 to TRBJ1-1, with a weak D call TRBD1 (6 bases). Per the germline V gene, CDR1 is SGHTA and CDR2 is FQGNSA. The V gene lost 6 bases and the J gene lost 1 base, with 18 bases spanning the gap. CDR3 length equals 16 residues. The CDR3 spells CASRSGGKRANTEAFF. CDR3 nucleotide sequence: TGTGCCAGCAGGTCCGGGGGCAAAAGGGCGAACACTGAAGCTTTCTTT.

In this sample, this clonotype turned up many times. CDR3 sequence reads: CATSDLHGLGGYTF. CDR3 DNA: TGTGCCACCAGTGATTTGCACGGGCTTGGGGGCTACACCTTC. The J gene is TRBJ1-2, the V gene TRBV24-1; no reliable D call. From germline, CDR1 is KGHDR and CDR2 SFDVKD. The CDR3 is 14 residues long. Deletions cut 0 bases from V and 8 bases from J, with 12 bases between.

This clonotype showed up just a few times. This rearrangement joins TRBV19 to TRBJ2-1; 7 bases are shared with TRBD2. The CDR3 totals 17 residues. The V gene end was trimmed by 1 base and the J gene end by 0 bases; junction bases not matched to a gene: 6. Per germline, CDR1 LNHDA and CDR2 SQIVND (reference sequence). The CDR3 sequence is CASSIGDSGPSYNEQFF. DNA for the CDR3: TGTGCCAGTAGTATAGGTGATAGCGGGCCCTCCTACAATGAGCAGTTCTTC.

This clonotype was picked up many times. The chain joins TRBV5-1 to TRBJ2-7; D ambiguous. The CDR3 covers 16 residues. Trimming cost V 0 bases and J 6 bases, with 19 bases left between them. Germline CDR1 and CDR2: SGHRS and YFSETQ. CDR3 residues: CASSLDPSGQGGEQYF. As DNA, the CDR3 is TGCGCCAGCAGCTTGGATCCTTCGGGTCAAGGCGGCGAGCAGTACTTC.

This clonotype occurred many times. The chain employs TRBV20-1 and TRBJ1-5, with a possible D match to TRBD1 (6 bases). Germline V CDR1 and CDR2: DFQATT, SNEGSKA (reference sequence). V lost 7 bases and J lost 5, with 12 bases in between. This CDR3 is 12 amino acids long. CDR3 sequence reads: CSVRDKYQPQHF. The CDR3 bases are TGCAGTGTTAGGGACAAATATCAGCCCCAGCATTTT.

The sample holds many counts of this clonotype. V usage is TRBV28 and J usage is TRBJ2-1; the match to TRBD1 covers 7 bases. Trimming removed 4 bases from V and 6 bases from J; junction bases left unmatched: 9. The CDR3 totals 15 residues. Germline V gene lookup returns CDR1 MDHEN and CDR2 SYDVKM. The CDR3 DNA is TGTGCCAGCAGTTCCCGGACAGGATCTGGCAATGAGCAGTTCTTC. This codes for CASSSRTGSGNEQFF.